This TCR beta chain emerged from a study of shared clonotypes between healthy human individuals. Germline V lookup: CDR1 LGHNA, CDR2 YNFKEQ. The CDR3 spans 14 residues. The V gene lost 1 base and the J gene lost 4 bases, with 8 bases spanning the gap. It was CD45RO-negative cells, positively selected for CCR7, that made up naive CD8 cells, with terminally differentiated effector memory CD45RA+ cells excluded. This table comes from immunoSEQ multiplex PCR, and its TCRdb copy is limited to in-frame clones, with some not included. The top ten clones hold 0.9% to 1.4% of a sample with over 2 million clones, approximately 94% of them seen once.

The sample was naive CD8+ T cells sorted from blood. The receptor comes from a man between 18 and 29 years old in good health. This rearrangement joins TRBV4-2 to TRBJ2-4; weak D call: TRBD2 (5 bases). CDR3 amino acids: CASSQAEGKNIQYF. The DNA for the CDR3 is TGTGCCAGCAGCCAAGCAGAGGGAAAAAACATTCAGTACTTC.